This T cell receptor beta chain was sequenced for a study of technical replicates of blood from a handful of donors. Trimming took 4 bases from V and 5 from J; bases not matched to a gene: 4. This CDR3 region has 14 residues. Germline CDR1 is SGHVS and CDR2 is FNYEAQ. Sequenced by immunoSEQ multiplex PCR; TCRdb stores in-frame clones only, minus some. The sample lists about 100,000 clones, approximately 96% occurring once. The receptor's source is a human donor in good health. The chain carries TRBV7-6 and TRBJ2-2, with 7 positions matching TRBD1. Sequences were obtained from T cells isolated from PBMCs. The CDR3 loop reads CASSSPGQTGELFF. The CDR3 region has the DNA TGTGCCAGCAGCTCCCCGGGACAGACCGGGGAGCTGTTTTTT.